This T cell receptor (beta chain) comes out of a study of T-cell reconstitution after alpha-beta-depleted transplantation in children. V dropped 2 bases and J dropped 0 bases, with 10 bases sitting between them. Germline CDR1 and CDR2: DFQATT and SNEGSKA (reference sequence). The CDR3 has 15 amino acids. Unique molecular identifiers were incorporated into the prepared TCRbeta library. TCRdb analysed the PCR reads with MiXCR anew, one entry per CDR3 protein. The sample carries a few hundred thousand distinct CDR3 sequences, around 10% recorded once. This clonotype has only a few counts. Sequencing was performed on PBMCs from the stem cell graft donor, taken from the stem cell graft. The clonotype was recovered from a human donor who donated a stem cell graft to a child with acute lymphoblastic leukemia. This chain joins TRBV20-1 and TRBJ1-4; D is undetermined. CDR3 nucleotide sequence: TGCAGTGCTAGAATGGCACTACCAACTAATGAAAAACTGTTTTTT. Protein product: CSARMALPTNEKLFF.